The present TCR beta chain was sequenced within a study of blood T cell repertoires in COVID-19. Enrolled through a virtual design, the participants were between roughly 18 and 100 years of age and came from roughly 22 US areas. In the source study's methods: Estimates of nucleated cell counts were drawn from the amplification of reference gene primers. The assay was immunoSEQ multiplex PCR, and TCRdb's table has in-frame clones only and misses some. V and J calls and clone size are copied from that table; D and trimming were computed from the DNA. The sample holds under 300,000 clones, under 90% seen once. The CDR3 has 14 amino acids. Germline CDR1 MNHEY, CDR2 SMNVEV (reference sequence). Trimming left V 5 bases short and J 8 bases short, with 18 bases between.

The sequence was obtained from a woman in her thirties or forties who had recovered from COVID-19. Sequencing was performed on PBMCs or T cells enriched from blood (not recorded which). The V call is TRBV27, the J call TRBJ1-2; possible D gene TRBD1, 6 bases. DNA for the CDR3: TGTGCCAGCAGTCTGACAGGCTTGACTGGCGGCTACACCTTC. This translates into CASSLTGLTGGYTF.